What follows is one T cell receptor beta chain and its context. Its antigen remains unidentified. The sample comes from a study of beta chain features in type 1 diabetes. Study outcomes and limitations: Shortening that was moderate but significant affected the TCRB CDR3s of Type 1 diabetes patients in all four CD4+ subsets.

Losses at the gene ends were 6 bases for V and 4 bases for J; bases not matched to a gene: 8. This CDR3 has 14 amino acids. The germline gives CDR1 MNHEY, CDR2 SMNVEV (reference sequence). Investigators reverse transcribed all isolated RNA, so they sequenced expressed TCRB transcripts. TCRdb's table, derived via immunoSEQ multiplex PCR, lists solely in-frame clones and lacks some. This sample has approximately 170,000 clones, with approximately 7.8% found just once. Sequencing used central memory CD4+ T cells from blood. The rearrangement joins TRBV27 to TRBJ1-2, with 7 bases aligning to TRBD1. The receptor was isolated from a woman in her forties with type 1 diabetes. This CDR3 reads CASRTTGTAYGYTF. CDR3 bases: TGTGCCAGCAGAACGACAGGGACGGCCTATGGCTACACCTTC.